This TCR beta chain was captured by sequencing in a study of T cell responses to AZD1222 COVID-19 vaccine. Findings and limits, study-wide: Recipients of two AZD1222 doses showed rising Spike-specific TCR breadth and depth. The sample set comprised mostly white British donors with more females, and clonal diversity was possibly underestimated. Regions 160-218 and 743-854 dominated among vaccine-associated CD4 TCRs spanning spike.

Germline CDR1 and CDR2: SNHLY and FYNNEI. The CDR3 contains 13 residues. Trimming removed 7 bases at V and 7 bases at J, with 16 bases between. This clone appeared a few times. Its specificity is not known. Measured with immunoSEQ multiplex PCR; TCRdb has only the in-frame clones, and not every one. The sample records 150,000 or so clones, approximately 88% being singletons. Material: peripheral blood, obtained on day 0 of AZD1222 vaccination. The clonotype comes from an adult in good health. The chain carries TRBV2 and TRBJ1-1; D remains unclear. The CDR3, as DNA: TGTGCCAGCAACCCTTTTAGGGCAAATGAAGCTTTCTTT. Its protein product is CASNPFRANEAFF.